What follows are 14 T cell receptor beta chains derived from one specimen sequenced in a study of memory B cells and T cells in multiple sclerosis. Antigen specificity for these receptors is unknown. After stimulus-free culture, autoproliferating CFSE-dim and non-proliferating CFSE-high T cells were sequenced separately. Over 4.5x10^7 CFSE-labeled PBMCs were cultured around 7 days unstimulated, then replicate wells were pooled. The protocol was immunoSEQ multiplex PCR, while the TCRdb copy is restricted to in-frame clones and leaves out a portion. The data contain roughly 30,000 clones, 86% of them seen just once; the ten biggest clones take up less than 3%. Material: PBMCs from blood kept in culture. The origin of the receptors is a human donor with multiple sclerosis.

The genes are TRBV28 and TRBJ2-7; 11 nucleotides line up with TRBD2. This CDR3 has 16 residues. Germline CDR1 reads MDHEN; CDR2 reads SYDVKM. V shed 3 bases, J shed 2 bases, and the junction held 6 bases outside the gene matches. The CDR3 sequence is CASSLGTSGSPYEQYF. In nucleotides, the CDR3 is TGTGCCAGCAGTTTGGGAACTAGCGGGAGTCCCTACGAGCAGTACTTC.

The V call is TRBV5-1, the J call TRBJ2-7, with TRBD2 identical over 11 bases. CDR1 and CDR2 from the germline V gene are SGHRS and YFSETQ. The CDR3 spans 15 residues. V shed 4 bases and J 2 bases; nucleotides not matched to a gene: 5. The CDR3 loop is CASSAGLAAAYEQYF. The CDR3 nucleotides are TGCGCCAGCAGCGCGGGACTAGCGGCTGCCTACGAGCAGTACTTC. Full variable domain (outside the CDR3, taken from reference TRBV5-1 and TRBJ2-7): KAGVTQTPRYLIKTRGQQVTLSCSPISGHRSVSWYQQTPGQGLQFLFEYFSETQRNKGNFPGRFSGRQFSNSRSEMNVSTLELGDSALYLCASSAGLAAAYEQYFGPGTRLTVT.

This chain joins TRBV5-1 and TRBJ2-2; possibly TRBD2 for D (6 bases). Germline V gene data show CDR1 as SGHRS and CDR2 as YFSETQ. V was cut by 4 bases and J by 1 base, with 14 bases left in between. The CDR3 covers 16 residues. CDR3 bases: TGCGCCAGCAGCCTCCTGGCGGGGAAGAACACCGGGGAGCTGTTTTTT. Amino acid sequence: CASSLLAGKNTGELFF. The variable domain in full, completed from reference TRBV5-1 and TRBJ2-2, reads KAGVTQTPRYLIKTRGQQVTLSCSPISGHRSVSWYQQTPGQGLQFLFEYFSETQRNKGNFPGRFSGRQFSNSRSEMNVSTLELGDSALYLCASSLLAGKNTGELFFGEGSRLTVL.

CDR3 in amino acids: CASSEDRVGGTDTQYF. The CDR3 DNA reads as TGTGCCAGCAGTGAAGACAGGGTGGGGGGCACAGATACGCAGTATTTT. The chain links TRBV6-1 to TRBJ2-3, with TRBD1 as a possible D gene (6 bases). CDR3 length: 16 residues. Germline V gene lookup returns CDR1 MNHNS and CDR2 SASEGT. The V and J ends lost 1 base and 1 base respectively, with 12 bases between them.

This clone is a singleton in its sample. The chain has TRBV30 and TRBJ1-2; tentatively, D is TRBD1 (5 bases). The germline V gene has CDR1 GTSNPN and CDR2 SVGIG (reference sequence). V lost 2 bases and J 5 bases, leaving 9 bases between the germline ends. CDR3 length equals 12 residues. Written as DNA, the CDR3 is TGTGCCTGGAGTTCCGGGGCTTATGGCTACACCTTC. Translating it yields CAWSSGAYGYTF.

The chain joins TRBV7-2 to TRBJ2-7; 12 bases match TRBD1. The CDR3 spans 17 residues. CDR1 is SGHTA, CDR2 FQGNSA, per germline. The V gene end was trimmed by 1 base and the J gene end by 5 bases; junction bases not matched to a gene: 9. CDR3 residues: CASSLGDRGRRNDEQYF. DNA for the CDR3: TGTGCCAGCAGCTTAGGGGACAGGGGGCGTAGAAACGACGAGCAGTACTTC.

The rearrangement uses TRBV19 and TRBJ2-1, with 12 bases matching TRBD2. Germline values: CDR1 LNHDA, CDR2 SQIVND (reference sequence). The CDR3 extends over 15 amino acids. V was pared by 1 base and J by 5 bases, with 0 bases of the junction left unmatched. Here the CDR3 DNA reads TGTGCCAGTAGTATAGGGACTAGCGGGAACAATGAGCAGTTCTTC. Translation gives CASSIGTSGNNEQFF.

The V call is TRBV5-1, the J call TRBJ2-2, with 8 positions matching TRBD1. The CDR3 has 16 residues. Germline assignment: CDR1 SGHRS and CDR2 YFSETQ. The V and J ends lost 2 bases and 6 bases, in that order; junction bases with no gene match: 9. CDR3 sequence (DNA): TGCGCCAGCAGCTTCGGCAGGGGGCGAGGGGCCGGGGAGCTGTTTTTT. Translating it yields CASSFGRGRGAGELFF.

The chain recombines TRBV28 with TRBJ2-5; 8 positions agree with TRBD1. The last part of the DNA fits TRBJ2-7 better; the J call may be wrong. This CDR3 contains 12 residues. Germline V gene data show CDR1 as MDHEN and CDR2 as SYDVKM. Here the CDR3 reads CASSSDRGEQYF. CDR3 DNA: TGTGCCAGCAGTTCCGACAGGGGCGAGCAGTACTTC.

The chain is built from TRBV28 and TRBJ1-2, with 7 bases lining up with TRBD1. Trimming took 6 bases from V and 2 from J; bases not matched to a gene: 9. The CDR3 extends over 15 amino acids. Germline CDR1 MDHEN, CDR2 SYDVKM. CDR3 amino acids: CASRLRDSKNYGYTF. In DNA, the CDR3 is TGTGCCAGCAGGCTCCGGGACAGCAAAAACTATGGCTACACCTTC.

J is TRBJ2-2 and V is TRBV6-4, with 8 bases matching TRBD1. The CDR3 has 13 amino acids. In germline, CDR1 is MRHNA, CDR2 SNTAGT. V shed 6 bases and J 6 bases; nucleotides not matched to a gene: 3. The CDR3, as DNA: TGTGCCAGCAGGACAGGGGAGGCCGGGGAGCTGTTTTTT. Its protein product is CASRTGEAGELFF.

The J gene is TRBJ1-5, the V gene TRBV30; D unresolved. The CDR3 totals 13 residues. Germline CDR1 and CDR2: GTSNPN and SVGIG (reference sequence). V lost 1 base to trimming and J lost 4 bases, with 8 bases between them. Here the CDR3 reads CAWSGLDNQPQHF. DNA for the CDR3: TGTGCCTGGAGTGGACTGGATAATCAGCCCCAGCATTTT.

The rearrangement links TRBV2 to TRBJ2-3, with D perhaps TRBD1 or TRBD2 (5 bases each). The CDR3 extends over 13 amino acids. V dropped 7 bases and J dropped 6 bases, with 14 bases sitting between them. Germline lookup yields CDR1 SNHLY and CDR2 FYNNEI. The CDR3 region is CASTTVPGDTQYF. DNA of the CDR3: TGTGCCAGCACGACAGTCCCGGGGGATACGCAGTATTTT. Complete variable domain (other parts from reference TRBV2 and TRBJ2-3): EPEVTQTPSHQVTQMGQEVILRCVPISNHLYFYWYRQILGQKVEFLVSFYNNEISEKSEIFDDQFSVERPDGSNFTLKIRSTKLEDSAMYFCASTTVPGDTQYFGPGTRLTVL.

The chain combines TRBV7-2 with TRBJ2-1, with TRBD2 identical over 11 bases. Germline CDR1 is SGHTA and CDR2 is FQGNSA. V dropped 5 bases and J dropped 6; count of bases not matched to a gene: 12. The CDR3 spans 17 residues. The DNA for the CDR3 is TGTGCCAGCAGCCCCCGGACTAGCGGGTTGGTCCCCAATGAGCAGTTCTTC. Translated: CASSPRTSGLVPNEQFF.